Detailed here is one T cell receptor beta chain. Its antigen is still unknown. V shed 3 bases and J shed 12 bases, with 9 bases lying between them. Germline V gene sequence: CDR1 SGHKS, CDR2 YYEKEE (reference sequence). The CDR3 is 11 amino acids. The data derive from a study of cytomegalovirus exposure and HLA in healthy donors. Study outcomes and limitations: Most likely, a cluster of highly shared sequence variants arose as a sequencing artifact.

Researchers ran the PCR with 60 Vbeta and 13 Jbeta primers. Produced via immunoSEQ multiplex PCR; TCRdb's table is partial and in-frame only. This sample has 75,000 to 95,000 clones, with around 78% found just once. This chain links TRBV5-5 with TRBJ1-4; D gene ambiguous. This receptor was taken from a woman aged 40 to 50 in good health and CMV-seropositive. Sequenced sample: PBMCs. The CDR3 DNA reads TGTGCCAGCAGCTCGGTGTTCGAACTGTTTTTT. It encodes CASSSVFELFF.